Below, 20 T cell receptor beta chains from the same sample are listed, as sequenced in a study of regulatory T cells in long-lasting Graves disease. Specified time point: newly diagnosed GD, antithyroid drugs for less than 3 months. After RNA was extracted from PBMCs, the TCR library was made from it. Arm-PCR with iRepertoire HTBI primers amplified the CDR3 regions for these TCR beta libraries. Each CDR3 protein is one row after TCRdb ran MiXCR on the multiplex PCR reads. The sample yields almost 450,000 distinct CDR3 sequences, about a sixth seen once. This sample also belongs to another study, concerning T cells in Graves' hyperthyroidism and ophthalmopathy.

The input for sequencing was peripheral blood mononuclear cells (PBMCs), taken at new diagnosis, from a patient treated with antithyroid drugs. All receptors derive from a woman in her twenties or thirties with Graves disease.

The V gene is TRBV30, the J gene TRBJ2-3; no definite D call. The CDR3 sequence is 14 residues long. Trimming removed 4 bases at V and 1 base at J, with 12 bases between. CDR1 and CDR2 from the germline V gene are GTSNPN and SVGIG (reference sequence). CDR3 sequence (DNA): TGTGCCTGGACGGTGGGCTGGGGCACAGATACGCAGTATTTT. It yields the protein CAWTVGWGTDTQYF.

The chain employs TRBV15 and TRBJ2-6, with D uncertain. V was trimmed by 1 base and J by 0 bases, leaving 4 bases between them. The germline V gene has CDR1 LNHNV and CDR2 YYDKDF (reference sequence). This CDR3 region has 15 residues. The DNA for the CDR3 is TGTGCCACCAGCAGAGCTCACTCTGGGGCCAACGTCCTGACTTTC. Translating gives CATSRAHSGANVLTF. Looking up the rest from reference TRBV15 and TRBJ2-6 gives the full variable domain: DAMVIQNPRYQVTQFGKPVTLSCSQTLNHNVMYWYQQKSSQAPKLLFHYYDKDFNNEADTPDNFQSRRPNTSFCFLDIRSPGLGDTAMYLCATSRAHSGANVLTFGAGSRLTVL.

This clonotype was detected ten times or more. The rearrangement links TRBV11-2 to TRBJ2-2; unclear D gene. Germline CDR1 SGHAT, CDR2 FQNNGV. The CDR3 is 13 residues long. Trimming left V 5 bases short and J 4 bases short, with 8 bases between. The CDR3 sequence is CASSPDFTGELFF. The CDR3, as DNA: TGTGCCAGCAGCCCAGACTTCACCGGGGAGCTGTTTTTT.

In DNA, the CDR3 is TGTGCCAGCAGCTCCGGGACAGGGAGGCTGGGCGAGCAGTACTTC. Encoded protein: CASSSGTGRLGEQYF. The rearrangement links TRBV7-9 to TRBJ2-7, with 9 bases lining up with TRBD1. CDR1 is SEHNR and CDR2 is FQNEAQ in the germline V gene (reference sequence). The junction had 10 bases not matched to a gene; V was cut back by 4 bases and J by 6 bases. The CDR3 covers 15 residues.

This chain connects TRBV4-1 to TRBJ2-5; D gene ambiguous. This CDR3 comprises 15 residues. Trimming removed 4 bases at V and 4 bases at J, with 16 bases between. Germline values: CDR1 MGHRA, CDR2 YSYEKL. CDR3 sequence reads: CASSLIAEPLETQYF. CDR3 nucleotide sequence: TGCGCCAGCAGCCTTATAGCCGAACCGTTAGAGACCCAGTACTTC.

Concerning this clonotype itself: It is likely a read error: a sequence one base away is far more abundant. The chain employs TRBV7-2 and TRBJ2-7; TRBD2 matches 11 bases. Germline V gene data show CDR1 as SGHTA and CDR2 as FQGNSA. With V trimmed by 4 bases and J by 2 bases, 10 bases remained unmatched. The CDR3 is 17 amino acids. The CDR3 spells CASSSTLRLAGTYEQYF. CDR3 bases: TGTGCCAGCAGCTCCACCCTTCGACTAGCGGGGACCTACGAGCAGTACTTC.

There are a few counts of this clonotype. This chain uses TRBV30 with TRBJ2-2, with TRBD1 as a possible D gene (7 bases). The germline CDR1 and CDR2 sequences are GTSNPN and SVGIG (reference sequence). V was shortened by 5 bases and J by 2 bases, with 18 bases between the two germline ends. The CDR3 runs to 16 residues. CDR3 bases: TGTGCCTGGTTAGCCAGGGGGGCCCAAAACACCGGGGAGCTGTTTTTT. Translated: CAWLARGAQNTGELFF.

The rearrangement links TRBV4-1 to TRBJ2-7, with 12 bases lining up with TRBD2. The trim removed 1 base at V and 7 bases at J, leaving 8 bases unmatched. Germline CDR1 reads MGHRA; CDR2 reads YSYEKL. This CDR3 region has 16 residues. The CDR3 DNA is TGCGCCAGCAGCCAAGGAAGGACTAGCGGGGTAGGGGAGCAGTACTTC. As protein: CASSQGRTSGVGEQYF.

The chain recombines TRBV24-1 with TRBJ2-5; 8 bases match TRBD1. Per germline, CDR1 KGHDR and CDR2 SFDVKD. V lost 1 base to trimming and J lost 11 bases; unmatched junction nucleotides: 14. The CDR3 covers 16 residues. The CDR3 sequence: CATSDLKGQGVDEQYF. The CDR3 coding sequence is TGTGCCACCAGTGATTTAAAAGGACAGGGTGTCGATGAGCAGTACTTC.

CDR3 nucleotides: TGTGCCAGCAGCCCTGGCCGACTAGCGGGCTTTTACAATGAGCAGTTCTTC. Residues: CASSPGRLAGFYNEQFF. This rearrangement joins TRBV14 to TRBJ2-1, with 10 bases matching TRBD2. Unmatched junction bases numbered 10, after V lost 4 bases and J lost 4 bases. Per germline, CDR1 SGHDN and CDR2 FVKESK. CDR3 length: 17 residues.

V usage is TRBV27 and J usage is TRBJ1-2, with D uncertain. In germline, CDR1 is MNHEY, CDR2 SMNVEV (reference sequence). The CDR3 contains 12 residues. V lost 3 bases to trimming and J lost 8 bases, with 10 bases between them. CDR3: CASSLGTGGYTF. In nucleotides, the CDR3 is TGTGCCAGCAGTTTGGGTACGGGGGGCTACACCTTC.

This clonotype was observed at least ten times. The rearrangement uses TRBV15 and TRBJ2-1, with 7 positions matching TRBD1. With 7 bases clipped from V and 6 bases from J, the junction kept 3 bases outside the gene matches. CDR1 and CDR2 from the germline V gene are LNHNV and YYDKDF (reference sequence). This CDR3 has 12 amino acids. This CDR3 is CATKGASNEQFF. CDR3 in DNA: TGTGCCACCAAGGGGGCGAGCAATGAGCAGTTCTTC. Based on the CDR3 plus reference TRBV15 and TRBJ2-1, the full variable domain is DAMVIQNPRYQVTQFGKPVTLSCSQTLNHNVMYWYQQKSSQAPKLLFHYYDKDFNNEADTPDNFQSRRPNTSFCFLDIRSPGLGDTAMYLCATKGASNEQFFGPGTRLTVL.

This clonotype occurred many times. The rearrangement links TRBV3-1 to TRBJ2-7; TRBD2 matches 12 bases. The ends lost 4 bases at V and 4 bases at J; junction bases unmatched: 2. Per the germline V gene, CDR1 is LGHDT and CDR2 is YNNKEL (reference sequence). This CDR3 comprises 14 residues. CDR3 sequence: CASSRGLAGYEQYF. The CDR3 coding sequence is TGTGCCAGCAGCCGAGGACTAGCGGGATACGAGCAGTACTTC.

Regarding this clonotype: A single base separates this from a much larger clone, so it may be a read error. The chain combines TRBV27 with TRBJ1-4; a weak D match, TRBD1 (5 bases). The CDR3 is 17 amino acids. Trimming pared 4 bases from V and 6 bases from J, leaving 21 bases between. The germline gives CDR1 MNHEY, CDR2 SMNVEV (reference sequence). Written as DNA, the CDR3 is TGTGCCAGCAGTTACGCCCTCGAAAGGGGCCCGGATGAAAAACTGTTTTTT. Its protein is CASSYALERGPDEKLFF.

This CDR3 reads CASSFTFQGGSEKLFF. The CDR3 region has the DNA TGTGCCAGCAGCTTTACTTTTCAGGGAGGTAGTGAAAAACTGTTTTTT. The chain joins TRBV7-2 to TRBJ1-4; D may be TRBD1 (5 bases). V was cut by 3 bases and J by 7 bases, with 18 bases left in between. The length of the CDR3 is 16 residues. The germline CDR1 and CDR2 sequences are SGHTA and FQGNSA.

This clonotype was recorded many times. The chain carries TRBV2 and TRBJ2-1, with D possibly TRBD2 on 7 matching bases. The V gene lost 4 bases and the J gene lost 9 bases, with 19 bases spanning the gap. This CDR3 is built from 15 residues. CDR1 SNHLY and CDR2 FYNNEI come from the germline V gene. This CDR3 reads CASSGGGGRRSEQFF. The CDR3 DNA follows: TGTGCCAGCAGTGGGGGGGGCGGGAGACGTAGTGAGCAGTTCTTC.

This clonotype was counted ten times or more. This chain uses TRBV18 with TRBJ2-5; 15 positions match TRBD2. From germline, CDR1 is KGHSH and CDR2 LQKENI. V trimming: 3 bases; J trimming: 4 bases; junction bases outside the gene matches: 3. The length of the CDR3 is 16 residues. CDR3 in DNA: TGTGCCAGCTCACCCGGACTAGCGGGAGGGGCAGAGACCCAGTACTTC. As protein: CASSPGLAGGAETQYF.

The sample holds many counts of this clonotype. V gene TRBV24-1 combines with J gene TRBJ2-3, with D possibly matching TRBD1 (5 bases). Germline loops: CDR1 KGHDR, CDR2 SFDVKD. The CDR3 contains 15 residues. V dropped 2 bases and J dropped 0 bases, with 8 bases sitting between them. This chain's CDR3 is CATSDWTTSTDTQYF. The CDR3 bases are TGTGCCACCAGTGATTGGACAACTAGCACAGATACGCAGTATTTT.

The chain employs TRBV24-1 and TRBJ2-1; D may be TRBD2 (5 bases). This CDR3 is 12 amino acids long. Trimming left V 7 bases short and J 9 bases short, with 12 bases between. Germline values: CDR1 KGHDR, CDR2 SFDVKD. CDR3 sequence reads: CATREVGGEQFF. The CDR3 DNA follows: TGTGCCACCAGAGAAGTCGGAGGTGAGCAGTTCTTC.

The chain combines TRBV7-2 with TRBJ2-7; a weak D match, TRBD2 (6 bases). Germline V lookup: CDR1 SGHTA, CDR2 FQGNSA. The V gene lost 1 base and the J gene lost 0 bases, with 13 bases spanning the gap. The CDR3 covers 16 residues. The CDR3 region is CASSLGVGGSSYEQYF. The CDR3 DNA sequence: TGTGCCAGCAGCTTAGGAGTCGGGGGAAGCTCCTACGAGCAGTACTTC.